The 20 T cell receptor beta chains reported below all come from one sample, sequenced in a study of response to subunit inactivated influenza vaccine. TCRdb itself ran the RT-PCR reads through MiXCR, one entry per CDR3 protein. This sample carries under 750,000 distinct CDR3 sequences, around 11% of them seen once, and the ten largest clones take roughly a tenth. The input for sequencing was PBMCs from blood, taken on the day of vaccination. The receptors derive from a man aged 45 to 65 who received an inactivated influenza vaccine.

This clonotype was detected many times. CDR3 residues: CASSLLAGANTGELFF. CDR3 nucleotides: TGTGCCAGCAGCTTGCTAGCGGGGGCGAACACCGGGGAGCTGTTTTTT. V and J are TRBV5-5 and TRBJ2-2, with 10 bases identical to TRBD2. The CDR3 extends over 16 amino acids. With V trimmed by 1 base and J by 0 bases, 0 bases remained unmatched. Germline loops: CDR1 SGHKS, CDR2 YYEKEE (reference sequence).

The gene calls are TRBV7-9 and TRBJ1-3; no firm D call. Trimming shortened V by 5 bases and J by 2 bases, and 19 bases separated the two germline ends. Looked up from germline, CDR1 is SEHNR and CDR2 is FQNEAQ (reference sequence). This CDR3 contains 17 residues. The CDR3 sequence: CASSLFGRTITGNTIYF. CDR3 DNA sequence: TGTGCCAGCAGCCTTTTCGGACGGACCATCACTGGAAACACCATATATTTT.

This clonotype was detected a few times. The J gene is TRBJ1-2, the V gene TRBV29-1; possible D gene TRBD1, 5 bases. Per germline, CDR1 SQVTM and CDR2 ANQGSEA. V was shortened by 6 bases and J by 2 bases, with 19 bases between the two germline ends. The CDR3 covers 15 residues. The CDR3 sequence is CSVHRTGSDNYGYTF. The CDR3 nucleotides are TGCAGCGTACACAGGACGGGAAGCGACAACTATGGCTACACCTTC.

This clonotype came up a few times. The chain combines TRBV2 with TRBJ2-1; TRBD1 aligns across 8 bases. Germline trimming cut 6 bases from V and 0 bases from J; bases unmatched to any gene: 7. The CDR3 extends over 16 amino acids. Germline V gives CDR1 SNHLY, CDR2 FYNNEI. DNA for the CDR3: TGTGCCAGCAGGTTACAGGGGGATAGCTCCTACAATGAGCAGTTCTTC. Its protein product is CASRLQGDSSYNEQFF.

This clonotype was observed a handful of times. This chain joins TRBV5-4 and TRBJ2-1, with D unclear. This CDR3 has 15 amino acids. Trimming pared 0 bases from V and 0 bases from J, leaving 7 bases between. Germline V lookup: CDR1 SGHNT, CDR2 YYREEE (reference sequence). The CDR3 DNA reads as TGTGCCAGCAGCTTGGAAGTCGGCTCCTACAATGAGCAGTTCTTC. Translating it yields CASSLEVGSYNEQFF.

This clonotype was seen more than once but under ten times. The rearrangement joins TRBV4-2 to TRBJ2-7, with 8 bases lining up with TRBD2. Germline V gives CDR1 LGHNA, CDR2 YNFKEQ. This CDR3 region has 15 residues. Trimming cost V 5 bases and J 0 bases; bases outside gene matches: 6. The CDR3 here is CASSSSGRLSYEQYF. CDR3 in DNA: TGTGCCAGCAGCTCCAGCGGGAGACTCTCCTACGAGCAGTACTTC.

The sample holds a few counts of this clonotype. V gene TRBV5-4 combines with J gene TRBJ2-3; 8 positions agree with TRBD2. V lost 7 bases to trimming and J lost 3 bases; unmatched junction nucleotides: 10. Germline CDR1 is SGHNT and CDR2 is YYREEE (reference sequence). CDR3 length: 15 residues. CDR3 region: CASSQKRELTDTQYF. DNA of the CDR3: TGTGCCAGCTCCCAAAAGCGGGAGCTTACAGATACGCAGTATTTT.

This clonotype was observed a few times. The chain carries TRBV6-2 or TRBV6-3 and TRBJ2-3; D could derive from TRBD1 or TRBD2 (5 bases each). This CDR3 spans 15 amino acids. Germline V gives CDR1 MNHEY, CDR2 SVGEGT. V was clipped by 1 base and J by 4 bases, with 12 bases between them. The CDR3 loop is CASSYYRSGSDTQYF. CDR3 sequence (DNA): TGTGCCAGCAGTTACTACAGGTCGGGGTCAGATACGCAGTATTTT.

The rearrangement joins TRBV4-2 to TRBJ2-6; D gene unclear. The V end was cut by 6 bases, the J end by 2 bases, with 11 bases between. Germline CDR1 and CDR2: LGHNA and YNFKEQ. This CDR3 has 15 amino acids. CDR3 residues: CASSVGLTGANVLTF. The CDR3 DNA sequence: TGTGCCAGCAGTGTGGGATTGACTGGGGCCAACGTCCTGACTTTC.

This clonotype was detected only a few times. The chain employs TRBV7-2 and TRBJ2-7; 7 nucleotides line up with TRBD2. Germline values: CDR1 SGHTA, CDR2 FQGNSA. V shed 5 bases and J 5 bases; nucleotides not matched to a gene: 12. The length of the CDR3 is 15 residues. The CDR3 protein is CASSVTTTSRHEQYF. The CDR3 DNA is TGTGCCAGCAGCGTGACGACGACTAGCCGTCACGAGCAGTACTTC.

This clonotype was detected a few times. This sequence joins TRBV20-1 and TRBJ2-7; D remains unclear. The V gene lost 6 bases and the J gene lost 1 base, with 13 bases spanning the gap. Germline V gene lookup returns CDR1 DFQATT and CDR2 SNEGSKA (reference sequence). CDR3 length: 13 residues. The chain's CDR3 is CSAVHSVSYEQYF. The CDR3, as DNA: TGCAGTGCGGTTCATAGTGTATCCTACGAGCAGTACTTC.

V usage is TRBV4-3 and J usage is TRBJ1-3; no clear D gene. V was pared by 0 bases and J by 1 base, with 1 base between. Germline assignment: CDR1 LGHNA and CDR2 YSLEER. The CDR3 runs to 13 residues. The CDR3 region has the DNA TGCGCCAGCAGCCAAGAGTCTGGAAACACCATATATTTT. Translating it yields CASSQESGNTIYF.

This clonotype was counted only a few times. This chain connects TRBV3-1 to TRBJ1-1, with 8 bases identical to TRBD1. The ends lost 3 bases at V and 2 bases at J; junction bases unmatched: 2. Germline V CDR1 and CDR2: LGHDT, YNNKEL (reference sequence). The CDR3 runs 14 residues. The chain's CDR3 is CASSHDRGNTEAFF. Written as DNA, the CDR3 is TGTGCCAGCAGCCACGACAGGGGAAACACTGAAGCTTTCTTT.

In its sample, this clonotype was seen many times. The CDR3 spells CASNRQVNTEAFF. CDR3 nucleotides: TGTGCCAGCAACAGACAGGTGAACACTGAAGCTTTCTTT. This chain uses TRBV5-6 with TRBJ1-1; D may be TRBD1 (6 bases). There are 13 residues in the CDR3. Trimming cost V 6 bases and J 0 bases, with 9 bases left between them. Looked up from germline, CDR1 is SGHDT and CDR2 is YYEEEE. The variable domain in full, with the rest retrieved from reference TRBV5-6 and TRBJ1-1, is DAGVTQSPTHLIKTRGQQVTLRCSPKSGHDTVSWYQQALGQGPQFIFQYYEEEERQRGNFPDRFSGHQFPNYSSELNVNALLLGDSALYLCASNRQVNTEAFFGQGTRLTVV.

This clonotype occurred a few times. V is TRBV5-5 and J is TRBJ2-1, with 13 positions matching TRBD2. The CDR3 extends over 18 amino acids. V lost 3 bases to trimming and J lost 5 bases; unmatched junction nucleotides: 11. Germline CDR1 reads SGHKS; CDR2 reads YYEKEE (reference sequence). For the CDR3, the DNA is TGTGCCAGCAGCTCCGCCTCCCTACTAGCGGGGGGGGACAATGAGCAGTTCTTC. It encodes CASSSASLLAGGDNEQFF. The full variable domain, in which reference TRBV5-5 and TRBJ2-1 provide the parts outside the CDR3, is DAGVTQSPTHLIKTRGQQVTLRCSPISGHKSVSWYQQVLGQGPQFIFQYYEKEERGRGNFPDRFSARQFPNYSSELNVNALLLGDSALYLCASSSASLLAGGDNEQFFGPGTRLTVL.

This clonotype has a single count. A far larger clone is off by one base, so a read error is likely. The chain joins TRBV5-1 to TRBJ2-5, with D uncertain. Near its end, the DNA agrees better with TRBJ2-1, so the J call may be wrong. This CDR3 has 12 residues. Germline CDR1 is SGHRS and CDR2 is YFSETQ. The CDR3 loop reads CASSLGSETQFF. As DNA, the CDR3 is TGCGCCAGCAGCTTGGGGAGCGAGACCCAGTTCTTC.

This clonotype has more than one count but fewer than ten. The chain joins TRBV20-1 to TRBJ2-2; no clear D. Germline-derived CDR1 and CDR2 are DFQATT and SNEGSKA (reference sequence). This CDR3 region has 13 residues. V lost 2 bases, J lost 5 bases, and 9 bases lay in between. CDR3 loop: CSARRVLTGELFF. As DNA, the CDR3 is TGCAGTGCTAGACGTGTCCTAACCGGGGAGCTGTTTTTT.

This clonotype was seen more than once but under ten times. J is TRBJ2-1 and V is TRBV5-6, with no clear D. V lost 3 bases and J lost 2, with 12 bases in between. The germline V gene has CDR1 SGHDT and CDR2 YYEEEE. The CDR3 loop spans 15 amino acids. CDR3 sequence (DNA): TGTGCCAGCAGCTATGGCGCGGTAGCCTACAATGAGCAGTTCTTC. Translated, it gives CASSYGAVAYNEQFF.

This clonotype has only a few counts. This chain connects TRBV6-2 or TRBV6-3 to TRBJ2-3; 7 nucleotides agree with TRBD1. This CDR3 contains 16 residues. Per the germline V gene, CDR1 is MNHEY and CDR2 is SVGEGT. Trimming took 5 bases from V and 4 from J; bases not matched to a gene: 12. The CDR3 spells CASSVKGALSSDTQYF. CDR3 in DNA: TGTGCCAGCAGTGTGAAGGGGGCTCTATCATCAGATACGCAGTATTTT.

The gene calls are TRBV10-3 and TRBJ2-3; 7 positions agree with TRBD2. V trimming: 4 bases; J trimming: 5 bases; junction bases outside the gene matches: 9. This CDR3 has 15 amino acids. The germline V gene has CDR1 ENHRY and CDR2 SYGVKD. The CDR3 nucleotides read TGTGCCATCAGTGCCGGACTAGGGAGAGGAGATACGCAGTATTTT. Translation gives CAISAGLGRGDTQYF.